The entry below gives a single T cell receptor (beta chain) sequence along with its context. The data derive from a study of technical replicates of blood from a handful of donors. Produced via immunoSEQ multiplex PCR; TCRdb's table is partial and in-frame only. The sample contains 50,000 to 65,000 clones, approximately 92% of which appear only once. The TCR originated in a human donor in good health. Some clones in this sample may be carry-over from other donors' samples. Input material: PBMCs.

The CDR3 loop is CASSLSPSLAGSDEQYF. The CDR3 DNA reads as TGTGCCAGCAGCTTGTCCCCGAGCCTAGCGGGGTCGGACGAGCAGTACTTC. The chain uses TRBV7-9 and TRBJ2-7, with TRBD2 identical over 9 bases. The germline V gene encodes CDR1 SEHNR and CDR2 FQNEAQ (reference sequence). Trimming removed 3 bases from V and 5 bases from J; junction bases left unmatched: 14. CDR3 length: 17 amino acids.